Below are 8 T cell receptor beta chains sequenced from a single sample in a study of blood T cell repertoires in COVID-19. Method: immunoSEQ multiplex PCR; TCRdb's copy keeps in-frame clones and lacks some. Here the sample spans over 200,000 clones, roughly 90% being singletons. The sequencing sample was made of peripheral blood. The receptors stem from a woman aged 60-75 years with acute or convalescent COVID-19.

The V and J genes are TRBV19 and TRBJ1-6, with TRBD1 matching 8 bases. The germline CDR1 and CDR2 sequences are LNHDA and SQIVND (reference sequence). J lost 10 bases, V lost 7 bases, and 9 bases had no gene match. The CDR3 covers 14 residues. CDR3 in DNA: TGTGCCAGTAATTTCCGGACAGGGAAATCACCCCTCCACTTT. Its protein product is CASNFRTGKSPLHF.

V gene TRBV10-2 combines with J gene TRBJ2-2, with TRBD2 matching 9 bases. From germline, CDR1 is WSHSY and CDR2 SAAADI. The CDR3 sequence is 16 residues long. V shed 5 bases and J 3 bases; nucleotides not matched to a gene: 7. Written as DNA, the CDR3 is TGCGCCAGCAGTAAAAGACTAGCGGCCCACACCGGGGAGCTGTTTTTT. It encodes CASSKRLAAHTGELFF.

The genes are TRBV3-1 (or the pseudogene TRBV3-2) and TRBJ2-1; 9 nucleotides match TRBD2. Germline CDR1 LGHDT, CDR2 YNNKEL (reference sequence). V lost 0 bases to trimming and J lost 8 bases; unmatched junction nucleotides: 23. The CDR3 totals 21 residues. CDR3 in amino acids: CASSQDRGFAASGKVGDEQFF. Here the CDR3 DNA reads TGTGCCAGCAGCCAAGATCGGGGGTTCGCGGCTAGCGGGAAGGTCGGGGATGAGCAGTTCTTC.

In DNA form, the CDR3 reads TGTGCCAGCATCGGGACACCGCAAGAGACCCAGTACTTC. Translating it yields CASIGTPQETQYF. V usage is TRBV6-5 and J usage is TRBJ2-5; TRBD1 is a possible D gene (6 bases). The germline V and J ends were trimmed by 7 bases and 2 bases, with 11 bases remaining between them. This CDR3 spans 13 amino acids. The V gene's germline CDR1 is MNHEY and CDR2 SVGAGI.

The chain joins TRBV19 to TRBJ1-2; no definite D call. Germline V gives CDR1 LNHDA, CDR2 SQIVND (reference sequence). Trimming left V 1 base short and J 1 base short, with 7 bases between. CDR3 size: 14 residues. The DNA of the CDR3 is TGTGCCAGTAGTATAGGGGAGAGTAACTATGGCTACACCTTC. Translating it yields CASSIGESNYGYTF.

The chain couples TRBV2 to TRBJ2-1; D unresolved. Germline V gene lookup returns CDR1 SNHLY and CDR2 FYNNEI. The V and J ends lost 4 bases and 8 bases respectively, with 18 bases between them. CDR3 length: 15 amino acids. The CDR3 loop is CASSVPLGRRHEQFF. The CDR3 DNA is TGTGCCAGCAGTGTTCCCCTAGGCCGACGTCATGAGCAGTTCTTC.

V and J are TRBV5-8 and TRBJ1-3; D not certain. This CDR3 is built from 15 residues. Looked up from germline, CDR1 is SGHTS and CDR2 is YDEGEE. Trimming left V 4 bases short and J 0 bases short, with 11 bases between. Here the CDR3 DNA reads TGTGCCAGCAGCGCCAGGATGATCTCTGGAAACACCATATATTTT. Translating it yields CASSARMISGNTIYF.

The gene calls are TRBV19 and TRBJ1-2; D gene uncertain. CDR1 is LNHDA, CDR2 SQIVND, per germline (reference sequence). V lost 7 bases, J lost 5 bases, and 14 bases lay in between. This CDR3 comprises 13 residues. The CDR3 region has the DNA TGTGCCAGTACCCCTAGGACTGTGTATGGCTACACCTTC. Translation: CASTPRTVYGYTF.